This T cell receptor beta chain derives from a study of T cells after yellow fever vaccination. The wider study: CD3, CD45RA, CCR7 and CD95 sorting yielded EM, EMRA, CM and Tscm memory subsets.

This clonotype was seen many times. Whole-study results and caveats: Post-booster repertoires again held most primary-vaccination clones (around 95% CD4, roughly 88% CD8).

Per the germline V gene, CDR1 is SGHVS and CDR2 is FNYEAQ. The V end was cut by 4 bases, the J end by 6 bases, with 12 bases between. The CDR3 covers 14 residues. MiXCR was run by TCRdb on the 5' RACE reads, yielding one entry per CDR3 protein. The sample lists more than 45,000 distinct CDR3 sequences; around 5.4% were seen once. The chain uses TRBV7-6 and TRBJ2-2; D is possibly TRBD1 or TRBD2 (5 bases each). The source was PBMCs, either bulk or a sorted T-cell subset (CD4+, CD8+, memory, or dextramer-sorted; not recorded which), collected on the day of the yellow fever booster vaccination. The sequence was obtained from a man aged 18 to 29 who received the YFV17D yellow fever vaccine. As DNA, the CDR3 is TGTGCCAGCAGCTCCTCGTTGGGGGCCGGGGAGCTGTTTTTT. Translated: CASSSSLGAGELFF.